The 7 T cell receptor beta chains below were found in one sample sequenced in a study of cytomegalovirus exposure and HLA in healthy donors. The protocol was immunoSEQ multiplex PCR, while the TCRdb copy is restricted to in-frame clones and leaves out a portion. The repertoire holds 130,000 to 150,000 clones, roughly nine tenths seen once, with around 9% in the top ten. The sample comprised PBMCs. These receptors were collected from a woman under 30 in good health and CMV-seropositive.

The genes are TRBV5-6 and TRBJ2-2, with a weak D call TRBD2 (5 bases). Trimming pared 6 bases from V and 9 bases from J, leaving 18 bases between. From germline, CDR1 is SGHDT and CDR2 YYEEEE. The CDR3 is 14 amino acids. The CDR3 DNA reads TGTGCCAGCACCTCCCGGACGGGCGGGCGGGAGCTGTTTTTT. It translates to CASTSRTGGRELFF.

The CDR3: CATSRRPSAGVYEQYF. In DNA form, the CDR3 reads TGTGCCACCAGCAGACGACCCTCCGCGGGGGTTTACGAGCAGTACTTC. The chain couples TRBV15 to TRBJ2-7; 7 bases are shared with TRBD2. Germline V lookup: CDR1 LNHNV, CDR2 YYDKDF (reference sequence). The CDR3 is 16 amino acids. V was clipped by 2 bases and J by 4 bases; unmatched bases: 11.

This rearrangement joins TRBV28 to TRBJ2-1, with TRBD2 matching over 9 bases. J gave up 4 bases and V 6 bases, and 13 bases lay outside the gene matches. This CDR3 region has 17 residues. From germline, CDR1 is MDHEN and CDR2 SYDVKM. CDR3 protein: CASSGAGGPMVYNEQFF. CDR3 bases: TGTGCCAGCAGCGGGGCGGGGGGGCCCATGGTATACAATGAGCAGTTCTTC.

This chain links TRBV18 with TRBJ2-3; 8 nucleotides align to TRBD2. With 5 bases clipped from V and 5 bases from J, the junction kept 12 bases outside the gene matches. This CDR3 has 16 amino acids. Germline lookup yields CDR1 KGHSH and CDR2 LQKENI. The DNA of the CDR3 is TGTGCCAGCTCAAAAGAACCGGGACTAGGAGGAGATACGCAGTATTTT. The encoded protein is CASSKEPGLGGDTQYF.

CDR3 protein: CASSFLRDRPYEQYF. CDR3 sequence (DNA): TGTGCCAGCAGTTTCCTCCGGGACAGACCCTACGAGCAGTACTTC. The chain employs TRBV27 and TRBJ2-7, with TRBD1 matching 7 bases. After removal of 3 bases from V and 2 bases from J, the junction contained 7 bases not matched to a gene. Germline-derived CDR1 and CDR2 are MNHEY and SMNVEV (reference sequence). CDR3 length: 15 residues.

The chain employs TRBV10-1 and TRBJ1-1; TRBD1 aligns across 9 bases. Trimming removed 2 bases from V and 11 bases from J; junction bases left unmatched: 6. In germline, CDR1 is WNHNN, CDR2 SYGVQD (reference sequence). The CDR3 contains 13 residues. The CDR3 nucleotides are TGCGCCAGCAGTGAGCCTGGACAGGGGTCGGCTTTCTTT. Translated, it gives CASSEPGQGSAFF.

The chain combines TRBV4-1 with TRBJ1-1; D ambiguous. Germline assignment: CDR1 MGHRA and CDR2 YSYEKL. V lost 3 bases, J lost 4 bases, and 9 bases lay in between. This CDR3 region has 13 residues. This chain's CDR3 is CASSQMRSTEAFF. The CDR3 DNA is TGCGCCAGCAGCCAGATGAGGTCCACTGAAGCTTTCTTT.